This T cell receptor (beta chain) was recorded in a study of T cell repertoires in cytomegalovirus infection. Study background: Indications of both CMV infection and matching HLA type were provided by public TCR beta signatures. Study conclusions and caveats: What dominated the ex vivo response were HLA-C-restricted CMV-specific TCR beta clonotypes.

The germline V gene has CDR1 MNHNS and CDR2 SASEGT. V lost 6 bases and J 7 bases, leaving 12 bases between the germline ends. The CDR3 sequence is 13 residues long. This clonotype was picked up a small number of times. The antigen is undetermined. A single record per CDR3 protein comes from TCRdb applying MiXCR to the reads. The sample contains about 680,000 distinct CDR3 sequences, less than 25% of which appear only once. This clonotype originated in a human donor in good health (CMV status not recorded). Some clones in this sample may be carry-over from other donors' samples. The sequenced sample was CD8+ T cells from PBMCs. The rearrangement uses TRBV6-1 and TRBJ2-2; no firm D call. The CDR3 loop is CASSRVVGGELFF. DNA of the CDR3: TGTGCCAGCAGCCGAGTAGTTGGCGGGGAGCTGTTTTTT.